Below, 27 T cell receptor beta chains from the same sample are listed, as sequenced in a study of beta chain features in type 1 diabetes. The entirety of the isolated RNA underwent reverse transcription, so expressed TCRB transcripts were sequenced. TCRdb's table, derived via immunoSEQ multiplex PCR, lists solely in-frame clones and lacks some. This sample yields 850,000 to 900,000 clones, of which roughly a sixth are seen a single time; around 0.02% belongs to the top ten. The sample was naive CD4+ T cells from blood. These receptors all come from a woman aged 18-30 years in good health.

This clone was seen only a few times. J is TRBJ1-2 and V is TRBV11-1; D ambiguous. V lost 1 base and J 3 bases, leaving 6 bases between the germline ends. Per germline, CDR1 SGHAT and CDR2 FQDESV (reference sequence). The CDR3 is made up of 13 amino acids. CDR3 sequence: CASSLDVYYGYTF. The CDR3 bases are TGTGCCAGCAGCTTAGACGTCTACTATGGCTACACCTTC.

This CDR3 reads CSVVRGPGNTIYF. Here the CDR3 DNA reads TGCAGCGTTGTAAGGGGGCCCGGAAACACCATATATTTT. The rearrangement joins TRBV29-1 to TRBJ1-3, with 7 nucleotides matching TRBD1. The trim removed 4 bases at V and 4 bases at J, leaving 4 bases unmatched. The CDR3 has 13 amino acids. The germline gives CDR1 SQVTM, CDR2 ANQGSEA.

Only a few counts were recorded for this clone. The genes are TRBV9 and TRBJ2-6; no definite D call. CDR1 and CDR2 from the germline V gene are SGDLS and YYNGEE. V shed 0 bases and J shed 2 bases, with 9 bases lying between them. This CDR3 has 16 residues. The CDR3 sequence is CASSVALGAGANVLTF. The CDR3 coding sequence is TGTGCCAGCAGCGTAGCTTTGGGTGCTGGGGCCAACGTCCTGACTTTC.

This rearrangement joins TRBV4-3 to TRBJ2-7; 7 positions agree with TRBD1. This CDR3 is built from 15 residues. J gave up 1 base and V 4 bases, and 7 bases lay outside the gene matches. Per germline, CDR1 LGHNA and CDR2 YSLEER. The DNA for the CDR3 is TGCGCCAGCAGCCGAGAGACAGGGCTTTCCTACGAGCAGTACTTC. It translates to CASSRETGLSYEQYF.

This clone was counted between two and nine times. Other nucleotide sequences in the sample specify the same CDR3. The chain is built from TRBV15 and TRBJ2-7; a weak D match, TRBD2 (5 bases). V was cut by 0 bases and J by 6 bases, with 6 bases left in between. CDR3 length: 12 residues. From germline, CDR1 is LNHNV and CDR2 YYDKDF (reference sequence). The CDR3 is CATSRDRGEQYF. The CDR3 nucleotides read TGTGCCACCAGCAGAGACCGGGGCGAGCAGTACTTC.

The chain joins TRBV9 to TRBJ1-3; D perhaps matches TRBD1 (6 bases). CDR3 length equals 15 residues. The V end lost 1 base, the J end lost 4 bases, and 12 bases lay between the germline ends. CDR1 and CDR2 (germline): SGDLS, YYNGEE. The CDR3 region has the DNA TGTGCCAGCAGCGTACTTACAGGGCCGGGAAACACCATATATTTT. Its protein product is CASSVLTGPGNTIYF.

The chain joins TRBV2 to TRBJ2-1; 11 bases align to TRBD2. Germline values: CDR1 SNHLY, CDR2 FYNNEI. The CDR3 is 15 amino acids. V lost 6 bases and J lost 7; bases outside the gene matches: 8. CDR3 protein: CASSDSGRGSNEQFF. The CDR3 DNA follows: TGTGCCAGCAGCGATAGCGGGAGGGGGTCGAATGAGCAGTTCTTC.

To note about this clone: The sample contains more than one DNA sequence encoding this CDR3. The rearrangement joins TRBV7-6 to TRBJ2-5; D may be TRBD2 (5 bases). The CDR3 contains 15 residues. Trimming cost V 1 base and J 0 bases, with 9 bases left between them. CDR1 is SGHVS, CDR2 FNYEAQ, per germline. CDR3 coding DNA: TGTGCCAGCAGCTTAGTTCGCGGGTACCAAGAGACCCAGTACTTC. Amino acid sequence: CASSLVRGYQETQYF.

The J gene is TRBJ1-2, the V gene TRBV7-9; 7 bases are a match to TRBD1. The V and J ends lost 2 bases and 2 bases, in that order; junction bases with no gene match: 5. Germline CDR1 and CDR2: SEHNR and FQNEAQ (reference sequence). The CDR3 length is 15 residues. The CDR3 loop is CASSLQGGWNYGYTF. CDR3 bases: TGTGCCAGCAGCTTACAGGGGGGCTGGAACTATGGCTACACCTTC. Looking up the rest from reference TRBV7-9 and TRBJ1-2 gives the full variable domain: DTGVSQNPRHKITKRGQNVTFRCDPISEHNRLYWYRQTLGQGPEFLTYFQNEAQLEKSRLLSDRFSAERPKGSFSTLEIQRTEQGDSAMYLCASSLQGGWNYGYTFGSGTRLTVV.

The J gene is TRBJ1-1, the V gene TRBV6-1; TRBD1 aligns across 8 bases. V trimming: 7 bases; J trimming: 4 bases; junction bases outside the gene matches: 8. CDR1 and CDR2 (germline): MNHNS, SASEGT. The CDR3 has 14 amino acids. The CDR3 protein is CASILQGAGTEAFF. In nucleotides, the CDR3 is TGTGCCAGCATATTGCAGGGGGCGGGCACTGAAGCTTTCTTT.

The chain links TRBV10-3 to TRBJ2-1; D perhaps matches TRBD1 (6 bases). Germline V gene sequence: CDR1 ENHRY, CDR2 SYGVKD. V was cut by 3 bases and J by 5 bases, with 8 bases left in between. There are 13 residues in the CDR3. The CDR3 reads CAISDRDNNEQFF. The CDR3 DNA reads TGTGCCATCAGTGACAGGGACAACAATGAGCAGTTCTTC.

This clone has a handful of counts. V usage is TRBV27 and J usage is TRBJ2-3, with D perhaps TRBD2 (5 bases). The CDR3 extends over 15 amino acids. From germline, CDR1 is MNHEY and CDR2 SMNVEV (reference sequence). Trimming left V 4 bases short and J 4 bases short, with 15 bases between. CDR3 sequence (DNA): TGTGCCAGCAGTTCGAGGGCCGGGTTGGCAGATACGCAGTATTTT. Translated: CASSSRAGLADTQYF.

Here the CDR3 DNA reads TGTGCCAGCAGAAGGACTAGCTACAATGAGCAGTTCTTC. This encodes CASRRTSYNEQFF. V gene TRBV6-5 combines with J gene TRBJ2-1; 7 bases are a match to TRBD2. CDR3 size: 13 residues. The germline gives CDR1 MNHEY, CDR2 SVGAGI. J lost 3 bases, V lost 6 bases, and 2 bases had no gene match.

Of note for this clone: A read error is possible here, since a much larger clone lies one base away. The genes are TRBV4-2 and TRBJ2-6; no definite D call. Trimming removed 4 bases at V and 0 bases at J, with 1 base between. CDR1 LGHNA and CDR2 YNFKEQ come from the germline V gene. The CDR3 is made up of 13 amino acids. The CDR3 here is CASSRSGANVLTF. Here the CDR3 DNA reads TGTGCCAGCAGCCGCTCTGGGGCCAACGTCCTGACTTTC.

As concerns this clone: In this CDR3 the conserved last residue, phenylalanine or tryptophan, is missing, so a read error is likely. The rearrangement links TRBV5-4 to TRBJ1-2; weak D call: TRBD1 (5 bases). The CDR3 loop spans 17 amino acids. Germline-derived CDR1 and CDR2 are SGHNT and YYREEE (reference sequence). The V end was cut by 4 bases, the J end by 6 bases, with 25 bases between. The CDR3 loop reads CASSTGSGTRGSHGYTL. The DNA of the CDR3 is TGTGCCAGCAGCACGGGATCCGGGACCCGAGGATCGCATGGCTACACCCTC.

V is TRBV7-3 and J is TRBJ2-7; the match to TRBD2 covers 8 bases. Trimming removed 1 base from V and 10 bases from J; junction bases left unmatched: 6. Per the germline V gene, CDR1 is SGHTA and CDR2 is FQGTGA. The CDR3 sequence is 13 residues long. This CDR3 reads CASSLSAGGRQYF. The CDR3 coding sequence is TGTGCCAGCAGCTTAAGTGCGGGAGGACGTCAGTACTTC.

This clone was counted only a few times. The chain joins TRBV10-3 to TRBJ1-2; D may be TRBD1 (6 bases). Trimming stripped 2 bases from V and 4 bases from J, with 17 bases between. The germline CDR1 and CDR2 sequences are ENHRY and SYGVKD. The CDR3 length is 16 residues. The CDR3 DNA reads TGTGCCATCAGTGAGGTAGGACAGCGAGGCTTCTATGGCTACACCTTC. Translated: CAISEVGQRGFYGYTF.

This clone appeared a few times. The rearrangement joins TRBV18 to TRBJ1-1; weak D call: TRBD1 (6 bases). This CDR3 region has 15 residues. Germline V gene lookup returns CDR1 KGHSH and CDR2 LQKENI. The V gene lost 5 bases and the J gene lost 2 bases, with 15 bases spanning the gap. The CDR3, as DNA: TGTGCCAGCTCAACTCACAGGGCAAGCAACACTGAAGCTTTCTTT. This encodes CASSTHRASNTEAFF.

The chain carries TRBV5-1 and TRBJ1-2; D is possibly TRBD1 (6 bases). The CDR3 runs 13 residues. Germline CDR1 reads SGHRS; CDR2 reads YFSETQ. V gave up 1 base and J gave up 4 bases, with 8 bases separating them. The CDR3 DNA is TGCGCCAGCAGCTTGACAGGGACCTATGGCTACACCTTC. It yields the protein CASSLTGTYGYTF.

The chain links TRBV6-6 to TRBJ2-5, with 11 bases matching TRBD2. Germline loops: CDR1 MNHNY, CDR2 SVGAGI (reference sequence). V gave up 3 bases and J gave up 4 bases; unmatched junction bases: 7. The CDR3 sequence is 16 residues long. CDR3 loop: CASSYSGTSGRETQYF. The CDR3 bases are TGTGCCAGCAGTTATTCCGGGACTAGCGGTCGAGAGACCCAGTACTTC.

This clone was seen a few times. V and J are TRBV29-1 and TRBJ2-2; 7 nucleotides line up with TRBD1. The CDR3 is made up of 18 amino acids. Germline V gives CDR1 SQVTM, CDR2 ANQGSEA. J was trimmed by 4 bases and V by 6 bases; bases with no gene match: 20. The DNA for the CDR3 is TGCAGCGTCTTGATGGCCTCCGACAGGGACCGTGTCACCGGGGAGCTGTTTTTT. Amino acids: CSVLMASDRDRVTGELFF.

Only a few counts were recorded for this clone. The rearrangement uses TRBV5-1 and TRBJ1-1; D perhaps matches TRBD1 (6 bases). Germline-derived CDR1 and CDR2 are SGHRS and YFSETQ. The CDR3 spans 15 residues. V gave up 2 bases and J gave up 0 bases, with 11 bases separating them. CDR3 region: CASSFIGDMNTEAFF. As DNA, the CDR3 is TGCGCCAGCAGCTTTATCGGGGACATGAACACTGAAGCTTTCTTT.

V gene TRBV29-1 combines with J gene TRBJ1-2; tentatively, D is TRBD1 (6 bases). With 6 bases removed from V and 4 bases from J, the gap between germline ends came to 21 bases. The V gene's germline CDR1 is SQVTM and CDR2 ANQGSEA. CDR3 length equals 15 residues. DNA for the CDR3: TGCAGCGTAGGGGGGGAATTTGACAGACCCTATGGCTACACCTTC. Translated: CSVGGEFDRPYGYTF.

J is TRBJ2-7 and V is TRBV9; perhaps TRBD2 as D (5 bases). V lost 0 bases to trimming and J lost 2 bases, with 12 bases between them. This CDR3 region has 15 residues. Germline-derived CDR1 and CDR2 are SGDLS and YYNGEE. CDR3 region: CASSVGERITYEQYF. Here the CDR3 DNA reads TGTGCCAGCAGCGTAGGAGAGCGGATAACCTACGAGCAGTACTTC.

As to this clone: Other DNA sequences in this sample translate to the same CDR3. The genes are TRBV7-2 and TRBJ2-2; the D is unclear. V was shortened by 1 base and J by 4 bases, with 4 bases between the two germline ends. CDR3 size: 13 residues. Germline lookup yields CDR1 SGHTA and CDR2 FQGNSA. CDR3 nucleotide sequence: TGTGCCAGCAGCTTAGTCGCCACCGGGGAGCTGTTTTTT. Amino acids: CASSLVATGELFF.

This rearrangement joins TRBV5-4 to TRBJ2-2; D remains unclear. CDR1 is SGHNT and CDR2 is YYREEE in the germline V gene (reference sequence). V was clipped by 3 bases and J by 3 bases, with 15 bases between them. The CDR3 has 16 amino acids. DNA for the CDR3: TGTGCCAGCAGCTCTGGCCCGAGAAGGGACACCGGGGAGCTGTTTTTT. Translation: CASSSGPRRDTGELFF.

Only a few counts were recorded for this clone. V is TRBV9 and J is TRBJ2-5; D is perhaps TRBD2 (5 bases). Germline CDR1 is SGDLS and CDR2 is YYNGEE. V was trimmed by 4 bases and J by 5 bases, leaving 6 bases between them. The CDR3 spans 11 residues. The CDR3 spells CASSRGETQYF. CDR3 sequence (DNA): TGTGCCAGCAGCAGAGGGGAGACCCAGTACTTC.